A selection of T cell receptor beta chains follows, all from one sample in a study of blood T cell repertoires in COVID-19. Method: immunoSEQ multiplex PCR; TCRdb's copy keeps in-frame clones and lacks some. The sample contains approximately 210,000 clones, approximately 82% of which appear only once. The sequenced sample consisted of peripheral blood. The receptors derive from a woman in her seventies with active or convalescent COVID-19. Both conserved end residues are trimmed from each CDR3.

cdr3_length	j_call	v_call	cdr3_aa
13	TRBJ2-1	TRBV5-4	ASTLGGGSLNEQF
13	TRBJ2-1	TRBV3-1/TRBV3-2	ASSQDQLTYNEQF
15	TRBJ2-3	TRBV5-1	ASSLEAGGPFTDTQY
13	TRBJ2-2	TRBV3-1/TRBV3-2	ASSQDLSGAGELF
15	TRBJ1-2	TRBV7-6	ASGKDRDRLLPHGYT
11	TRBJ1-4	TRBV3-1/TRBV3-2	AARGTGDEKLF
12	TRBJ2-7	TRBV10-3	AIRGRGSGYEQY
12	TRBJ2-3	TRBV18	ASSLAGGEDTQY
11	TRBJ2-5	TRBV2	ASAGGSGETQY
13	TRBJ1-4	TRBV5-6	ASSFHRPYNEKLF
11	TRBJ1-1	TRBV24-1	ATRREMNTEAF
9	TRBJ2-5	TRBV20-1	SAIVRETQY
12	TRBJ1-1	TRBV25-1	ASSEYSHDTEAF
10	TRBJ2-7	TRBV19	ASSTLGYEQY
13	TRBJ2-7	TRBV7-2	ASSTPGKGFYEQY
11	TRBJ2-7	TRBV7-9	ASSLGTTGALF
13	TRBJ2-6	TRBV5-1	ASSSSGSGANVLT
13	TRBJ1-6	TRBV7-2	ASSLEEGAGSPLH
11	TRBJ1-2	TRBV7-9	ASSPGWGGGYT
17	TRBJ2-3	TRBV5-1	ASSLAGTSGNPSQDTQY
13	TRBJ2-3	TRBV18	ASSPTSGGTHTQY
11	TRBJ2-1	TRBV28	ASSLRAGGEQF
13	TRBJ1-1	TRBV6-5	ASSYGAALNTEAF
13	TRBJ1-4	TRBV7-6	ASSPLGDLGEKLF
12	TRBJ2-7	TRBV27	ASSTLRGTHEQY
11	TRBJ2-7	TRBV10-3	ATQLAGGPGQY
13	TRBJ1-2	TRBV7-2	ASSSPPGPYYGYT
10	TRBJ2-7	TRBV29-1	SVDRGPYEQY
13	TRBJ1-3	TRBV6-4	ASSDNRDRADTIY
15	TRBJ2-1	TRBV5-1	ASSPGYLQGRTNEQF
14	TRBJ1-2	TRBV6-5	ASSYGTGESNYGYT
13	TRBJ2-2	TRBV19	ASSDRQGGTGELF
12	TRBJ1-4	TRBV27	ASRPAGRGEKLF
14	TRBJ2-7	TRBV7-9	ASSLRLQEAIEEQY
11	TRBJ2-7	TRBV25-1	ASRIQGGYEQY
11	TRBJ1-2	TRBV30	AWSVPGLYGYT
14	TRBJ2-7	TRBV6-1	ASSEVWASGGDRQY
14	TRBJ2-4	TRBV28	ASNEGGARAKNIQY